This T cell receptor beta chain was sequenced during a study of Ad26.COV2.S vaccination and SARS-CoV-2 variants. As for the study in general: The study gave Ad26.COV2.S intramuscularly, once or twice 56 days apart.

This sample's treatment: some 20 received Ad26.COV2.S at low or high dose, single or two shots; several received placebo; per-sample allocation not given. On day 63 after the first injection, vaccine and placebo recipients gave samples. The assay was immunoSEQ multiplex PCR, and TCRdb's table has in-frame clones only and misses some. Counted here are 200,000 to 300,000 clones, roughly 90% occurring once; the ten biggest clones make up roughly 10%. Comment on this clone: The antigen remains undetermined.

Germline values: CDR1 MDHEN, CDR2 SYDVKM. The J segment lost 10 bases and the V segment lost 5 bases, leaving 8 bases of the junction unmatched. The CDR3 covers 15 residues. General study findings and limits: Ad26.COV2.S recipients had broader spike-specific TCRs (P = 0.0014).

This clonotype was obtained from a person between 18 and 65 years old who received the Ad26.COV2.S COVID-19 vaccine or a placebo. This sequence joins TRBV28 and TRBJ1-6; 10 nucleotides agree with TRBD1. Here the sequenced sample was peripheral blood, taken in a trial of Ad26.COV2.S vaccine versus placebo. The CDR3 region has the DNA TGTGCCAGCAGTGCAACCGGGACAGGGGAATCACCCCTCCACTTT. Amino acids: CASSATGTGESPLHF.